One sample yielded the 25 T cell receptor beta chains listed below, sequenced in a study of T cells in Graves' hyperthyroidism and ophthalmopathy. RNA transcripts provided the source from which TCR beta CDR3 regions were amplified. A set of HTBI primers served as the primers for a first-round RT-PCR of the TCR CDR3. TCRdb re-called the multiplex PCR reads with MiXCR, one entry per CDR3 protein. The repertoire has 530,000 or so distinct CDR3 sequences, less than 25% of them found once; the top ten carry 11%. The source material was blood. Receptor source: a woman in her thirties with Graves' ophthalmopathy.

V gene TRBV12-3 or TRBV12-4 combines with J gene TRBJ2-7; the D call may be TRBD1 or TRBD2 (5 bases each). Trimming stripped 5 bases from V and 6 bases from J, with 14 bases between. The CDR3 is 13 residues long. The CDR3 coding sequence is TGTGCCAGCAGTCCGGACGGTGGGGGCGAGCAGTACTTC. This codes for CASSPDGGGEQYF.

The rearrangement uses TRBV28 and TRBJ2-2; a weak D match, TRBD2 (5 bases). Germline V gene data show CDR1 as MDHEN and CDR2 as SYDVKM. The CDR3 extends over 11 amino acids. Trimming cost V 7 bases and J 7 bases, with 7 bases left between them. The CDR3 is CASTEDGELFF. DNA for the CDR3: TGTGCCAGCACGGAGGACGGGGAGCTGTTTTTT.

The sample holds many counts of this clonotype. The chain carries TRBV29-1 and TRBJ1-2; no clear D gene. The CDR3 consists of 11 residues. Trimming cost V 7 bases and J 7 bases, with 13 bases left between them. The V gene's germline CDR1 is SQVTM and CDR2 ANQGSEA. The CDR3 DNA is TGCAGCGCTACTAAAGAGTCTGGCTACACCTTC. This sequence encodes CSATKESGYTF.

Here the CDR3 reads CASSQVGAPPGEQYF. CDR3 DNA: TGTGCCAGCAGCCAAGTCGGAGCACCGCCGGGCGAGCAGTACTTC. The V gene is TRBV14, the J gene TRBJ2-7; D gene ambiguous. Germline V lookup: CDR1 SGHDN, CDR2 FVKESK. Trimming shortened V by 1 base and J by 6 bases, and 16 bases separated the two germline ends. The CDR3 runs to 15 residues.

In regard to this clonotype: At one boundary the junction diverges from the germline segment, which might be a read error. This chain links TRBV12-3 or TRBV12-4 with TRBJ1-1; D is perhaps TRBD1 (5 bases). The CDR3 extends over 15 amino acids. This CDR3 is CASSLPGREITESFF. CDR3 nucleotide sequence: TGTGCCAGCTCACTCCCGGGCAGGGAGATCACTGAATCTTTCTTT.

This clonotype was detected ten times or more. The chain has TRBV12-3 or TRBV12-4 and TRBJ1-2, with D hard to call. Trimming stripped 6 bases from V and 4 bases from J, with 6 bases between. There are 11 residues in the CDR3. The CDR3 DNA reads as TGTGCCAGCAGCCAAACCTATGGCTACACCTTC. Translated: CASSQTYGYTF.

This clonotype appeared a few times. V gene TRBV15 combines with J gene TRBJ2-7, with TRBD1 matching over 8 bases. The ends lost 5 bases at V and 2 bases at J; junction bases unmatched: 2. This CDR3 is 13 amino acids long. Germline values: CDR1 LNHNV, CDR2 YYDKDF (reference sequence). CDR3: CATSGGQAYEQYF. CDR3 DNA: TGTGCCACCAGCGGGGGACAGGCCTACGAGCAGTACTTC.

This clonotype was observed at least ten times. This chain connects TRBV28 to TRBJ2-7; D gene ambiguous. V lost 3 bases and J 5 bases, leaving 11 bases between the germline ends. This CDR3 comprises 13 residues. Germline V gene lookup returns CDR1 MDHEN and CDR2 SYDVKM. CDR3 in amino acids: CASSFRLRHEQYF. In DNA form, the CDR3 reads TGTGCCAGCAGTTTTCGGTTACGCCACGAGCAGTACTTC. The variable domain in full, completed from reference TRBV28 and TRBJ2-7, reads DVKVTQSSRYLVKRTGEKVFLECVQDMDHENMFWYRQDPGLGLRLIYFSYDVKMKEKGDIPEGYSVSREKKERFSLILESASTNQTSMYLCASSFRLRHEQYFGPGTRLTVT.

This clonotype was seen more than once but under ten times. The chain couples TRBV6-2 or TRBV6-3 to TRBJ1-5; D is unclear. Germline CDR1 MNHEY, CDR2 SVGEGT. The CDR3 is 13 residues long. Deletions cut 3 bases from V and 7 bases from J, with 10 bases between. The CDR3 loop is CASSYAEAQPQHF. CDR3 DNA: TGTGCCAGCAGTTATGCGGAGGCGCAGCCCCAGCATTTT.

This clonotype was recorded many times. This chain connects TRBV7-8 to TRBJ1-2; D is unclear. CDR1 is SGHVS and CDR2 is FQNEAQ in the germline V gene. CDR3 length: 14 residues. V lost 5 bases, J lost 4 bases, and 14 bases lay in between. CDR3 region: CASSPRSAFYGYTF. The DNA of the CDR3 is TGTGCCAGCAGCCCGCGGTCAGCTTTCTATGGCTACACCTTC.

The sample holds many counts of this clonotype. The genes are TRBV4-3 and TRBJ1-1; no clear D. CDR3 size: 14 residues. The germline V gene encodes CDR1 LGHNA and CDR2 YSLEER. V gave up 8 bases and J gave up 4 bases, with 17 bases separating them. The CDR3 region has the DNA TGCGCCAGCGGCCCAAACCGGGGTACCACTGAAGCTTTCTTT. This gives the protein CASGPNRGTTEAFF.

This clonotype occurred many times. CDR3 in DNA: TGTGCCAGCACCGAGGGCACGTTGTACGAGCAGTACTTC. Translated, it gives CASTEGTLYEQYF. J is TRBJ2-7 and V is TRBV6-5; a weak D match, TRBD2 (5 bases). Per the germline V gene, CDR1 is MNHEY and CDR2 is SVGAGI. The CDR3 sequence is 13 residues long. Trimming removed 7 bases from V and 4 bases from J, with 14 bases in between.

This clonotype has at least ten counts. This chain links TRBV5-1 with TRBJ1-1, with no clear D. The germline V gene encodes CDR1 SGHRS and CDR2 YFSETQ. The germline V and J ends were trimmed by 4 bases and 6 bases, with 16 bases remaining between them. There are 14 residues in the CDR3. This CDR3 is CASSPEVRASEAFF. The CDR3 DNA is TGCGCCAGCAGCCCGGAGGTAAGGGCCTCTGAAGCTTTCTTT.

This clonotype was observed at least ten times. The chain couples TRBV12-3 or TRBV12-4 to TRBJ1-6; a possible D gene is TRBD1 (5 bases). This CDR3 spans 13 amino acids. V lost 1 base and J 10 bases, leaving 8 bases between the germline ends. The CDR3 region is CASSLGRGSPLHF. DNA for the CDR3: TGTGCCAGCAGTTTAGGAAGGGGATCACCCCTCCACTTT.

The chain joins TRBV11-2 to TRBJ1-5; TRBD1 matches 9 bases. V lost 6 bases to trimming and J lost 3 bases; unmatched junction nucleotides: 6. The V gene's germline CDR1 is SGHAT and CDR2 FQNNGV. CDR3 length: 15 residues. As DNA, the CDR3 is TGTGCCAGCAGTCCCGACAGGGGGGCCAATCAGCCCCAGCATTTT. Protein product: CASSPDRGANQPQHF.

Ten or more counts support this clonotype. The chain combines TRBV20-1 with TRBJ2-5, with D unclear. V was shortened by 0 bases and J by 2 bases, with 13 bases between the two germline ends. Germline assignment: CDR1 DFQATT and CDR2 SNEGSKA (reference sequence). The CDR3 extends over 15 amino acids. The DNA for the CDR3 is TGCAGTGCTAGAGATCCCGGCATAATACAAGAGACCCAGTACTTC. This gives the protein CSARDPGIIQETQYF.

This clonotype was observed many times. V usage is TRBV6-1 and J usage is TRBJ2-7, with 12 bases that match TRBD1. The CDR3 consists of 13 residues. The germline V gene has CDR1 MNHNS and CDR2 SASEGT. The V and J ends lost 6 bases and 6 bases, in that order; junction bases with no gene match: 3. The DNA for the CDR3 is TGTGCCAGCAGGGGACAGGGGGCAGGCGAGCAGTACTTC. Residues: CASRGQGAGEQYF.

CDR3 protein: CASSPGQGTFF. The CDR3 region has the DNA TGTGCCAGCAGTCCCGGACAGGGCACTTTCTTT. The chain links TRBV12-3 or TRBV12-4 to TRBJ1-1, with 8 bases that match TRBD1. V was clipped by 5 bases and J by 12 bases; unmatched bases: 5. The CDR3 extends over 11 amino acids.

This clonotype was picked up a small number of times. The CDR3, as DNA: TGCGCCAGCAGCCGGGGTAATGGCTACACCTTC. It translates to CASSRGNGYTF. The genes are TRBV4-1 and TRBJ1-2, with D uncertain. CDR1 and CDR2 (germline): MGHRA, YSYEKL. Trimming took off 4 bases at V and 6 bases at J, with 6 bases between the two ends. This CDR3 is built from 11 residues.

Ten or more counts support this clonotype. The rearrangement joins TRBV28 to TRBJ2-2; 11 nucleotides match TRBD1. This CDR3 is 14 amino acids long. The germline gives CDR1 MDHEN, CDR2 SYDVKM. After removal of 7 bases from V and 7 bases from J, the junction contained 5 bases not matched to a gene. CDR3 loop: CASKDRGLNGELFF. In DNA, the CDR3 is TGTGCCAGCAAGGACAGGGGGCTGAACGGGGAGCTGTTTTTT.

Many counts were recorded for this clonotype. The chain combines TRBV7-8 with TRBJ2-5; possibly TRBD2 for D (6 bases). Trimming removed 5 bases at V and 2 bases at J, with 12 bases between. CDR3 length: 14 residues. The germline CDR1 and CDR2 sequences are SGHVS and FQNEAQ. Here the CDR3 reads CASSPARGQETQYF. As DNA, the CDR3 is TGTGCCAGCAGCCCAGCCCGGGGGCAAGAGACCCAGTACTTC.

This chain joins TRBV20-1 and TRBJ2-7; tentatively, D is TRBD2 (6 bases). The CDR3 is made up of 14 amino acids. The ends were cut back, 5 bases at V and 0 bases at J, with 14 bases in the middle. Germline-derived CDR1 and CDR2 are DFQATT and SNEGSKA (reference sequence). For the CDR3, the DNA is TGCAGTGCTCGGGGGAACCTTTACTCCTACGAGCAGTACTTC. It specifies CSARGNLYSYEQYF.

This clonotype was detected many times. V and J are TRBV29-1 and TRBJ1-2; 7 bases match TRBD1. The CDR3 is 12 amino acids. In germline, CDR1 is SQVTM, CDR2 ANQGSEA. V lost 0 bases to trimming and J lost 8 bases; unmatched junction nucleotides: 3. The CDR3 region is CSVEDQGEGYTF. CDR3 nucleotide sequence: TGCAGCGTTGAAGACCAGGGGGAAGGCTACACCTTC.

The DNA of the CDR3 is TGTGCCACCAGTGATTTGGGAGGGGCGCTCAACGAGCAGTACTTC. Its protein product is CATSDLGGALNEQYF. This chain links TRBV24-1 with TRBJ2-7, with D possibly being TRBD2 (6 bases). Between the trimmed V and J ends, which lost 0 bases and 5 bases, there was a span of 13 bases. CDR1 is KGHDR, CDR2 SFDVKD, per germline. The CDR3 runs 15 residues.

This clonotype was picked up many times. This chain links TRBV2 with TRBJ1-1, with a tentative D call TRBD1 (6 bases). Trimming pared 4 bases from V and 2 bases from J, leaving 17 bases between. Germline-derived CDR1 and CDR2 are SNHLY and FYNNEI. CDR3 length: 16 residues. As DNA, the CDR3 is TGTGCCAGCAGTGTTTCCCCAGGGGCAGATAACACTGAAGCTTTCTTT. It encodes CASSVSPGADNTEAFF.